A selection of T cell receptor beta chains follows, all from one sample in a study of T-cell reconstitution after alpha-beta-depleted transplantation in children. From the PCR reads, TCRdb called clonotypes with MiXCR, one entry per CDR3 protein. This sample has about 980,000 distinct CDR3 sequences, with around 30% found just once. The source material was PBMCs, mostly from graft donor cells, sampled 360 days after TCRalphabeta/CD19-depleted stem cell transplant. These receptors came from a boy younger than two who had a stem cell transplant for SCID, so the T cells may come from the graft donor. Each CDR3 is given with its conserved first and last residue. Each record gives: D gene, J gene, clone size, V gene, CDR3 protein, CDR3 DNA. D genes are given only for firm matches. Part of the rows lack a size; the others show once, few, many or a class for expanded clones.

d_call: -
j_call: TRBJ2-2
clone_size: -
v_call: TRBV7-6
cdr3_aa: CASSLSPNRGTTQNTGELFF
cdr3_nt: TGTGCCAGCAGCTTATCGCCCAACCGGGGGACGACCCAGAACACCGGGGAGCTGTTTTTT

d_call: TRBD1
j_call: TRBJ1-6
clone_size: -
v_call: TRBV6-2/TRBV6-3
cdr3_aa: CASSYATGGSPLHF
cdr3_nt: TGTGCCAGCAGTTATGCAACAGGGGGCTCACCCCTCCACTTT

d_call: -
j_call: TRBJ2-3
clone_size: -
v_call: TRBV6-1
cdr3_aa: CASGSPRPGDTQYF
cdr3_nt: TGTGCCAGCGGGTCGCCCCGACCAGGAGATACGCAGTATTTT

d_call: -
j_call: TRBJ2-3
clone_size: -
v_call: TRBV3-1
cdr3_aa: CASSLQAAGGRGTDTQYF
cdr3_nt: TGTGCCAGCAGCCTTCAGGCAGCCGGGGGCCGCGGCACAGATACGCAGTATTTT

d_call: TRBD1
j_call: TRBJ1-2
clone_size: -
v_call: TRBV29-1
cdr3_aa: CSVPDRLGYTF
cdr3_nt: TGCAGCGTTCCGGACAGGCTGGGCTACACCTTC

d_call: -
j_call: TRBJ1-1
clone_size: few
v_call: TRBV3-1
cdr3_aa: CASSQVAGARGTEAFF
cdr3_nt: TGTGCCAGCAGCCAAGTCGCGGGGGCGAGGGGCACTGAAGCTTTCTTT

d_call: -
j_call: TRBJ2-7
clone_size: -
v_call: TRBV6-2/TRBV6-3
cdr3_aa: CASSYFSREQYF
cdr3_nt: TGTGCCAGCAGTTACTTTTCCCGGGAGCAGTACTTC

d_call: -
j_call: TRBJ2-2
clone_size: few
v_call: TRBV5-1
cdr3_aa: CASSFSGNGELFF
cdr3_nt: TGCGCCAGCAGCTTCTCGGGTAACGGGGAGCTGTTTTTT

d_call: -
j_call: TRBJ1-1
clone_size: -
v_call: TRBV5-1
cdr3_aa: CASSWGWVYGGQTEAFF
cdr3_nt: TGCGCCAGCAGCTGGGGCTGGGTTTACGGGGGACAAACTGAAGCTTTCTTT

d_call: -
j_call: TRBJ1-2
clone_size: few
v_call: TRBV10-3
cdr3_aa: CAISGGQNYGYTF
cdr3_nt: TGTGCCATCAGTGGGGGGCAGAACTATGGCTACACCTTC

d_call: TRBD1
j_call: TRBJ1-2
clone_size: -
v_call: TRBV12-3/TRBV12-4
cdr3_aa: CASTSGQVNYGYTF
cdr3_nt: TGTGCCAGCACCTCGGGACAGGTGAACTATGGCTACACCTTC

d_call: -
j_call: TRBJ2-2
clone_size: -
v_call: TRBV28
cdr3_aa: CASRERGNTGELFF
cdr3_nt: TGTGCCAGCAGGGAACGGGGGAACACCGGGGAGCTGTTTTTT